The following is a T cell receptor (beta chain) sequence with its context. Per the authors' pipeline: Amplification with reference gene primers provided the estimates of nucleated cell counts. TCRdb's table, derived via immunoSEQ multiplex PCR, lists solely in-frame clones and lacks some. V, J and clone size reflect that table, while D and trimming were determined from the DNA. The sample shows 300,000 or so clones, 80% to 90% of them seen only once. These data belong to a study of blood T cell repertoires in COVID-19. Study-wide background: Acute and convalescent COVID-19 samples came from the United States, Italy and Spain. T cells, B-cell-depleted T cells, or PBMCs provided the cDNA or gDNA that served as material.

V shed 4 bases, J shed 5 bases, and the junction held 7 bases outside the gene matches. CDR3 length equals 16 residues. CDR1 and CDR2 (germline): MGHRA, YSYEKL. Sequenced material: peripheral blood. The sequence came from a woman between 40 and 55 years old with acute or convalescent COVID-19. V gene TRBV4-1 combines with J gene TRBJ2-3; 12 bases are shared with TRBD2. In DNA, the CDR3 is TGCGCCAGCAGCCCGCTAGCGGGGGGGAAGGTAGATACGCAGTATTTT. This sequence encodes CASSPLAGGKVDTQYF.